A selection of T cell receptor beta chains follows, all from one sample in a study of siplizumab effects on memory and regulatory T cells. Sequenced by immunoSEQ multiplex PCR; TCRdb stores in-frame clones only, minus some. Here the sample spans around 110,000 clones, roughly 94% being singletons. Material: non-Treg CD4+ T cells sorted from blood. The receptors derive from a human donor in good health. CDR3s include the opening cysteine and the closing phenylalanine or tryptophan. A D gene is named only where the DNA matches it firmly. A row's size may be missing; if present it is once, few, many or a size class.

d_gene	v_gene	j_gene	abundance	CDR3nt	CDR3aa
TRBD2	TRBV9	TRBJ2-1	few	TGTGCCAGCAGCGTAGGTGGCGGGGGGAGCAATGAGCAGTTCTTC	CASSVGGGGSNEQFF
TRBD1	TRBV10-1	TRBJ1-4	.	TGCGCCAGCAGTGGACAGGGTGAAAAACTGTTTTTT	CASSGQGEKLFF
.	TRBV14	TRBJ2-7	.	TGTGCCAGCAGCCAGACAGAGGCCTACGAGCAGTACTTC	CASSQTEAYEQYF
TRBD1	TRBV5-6	TRBJ2-2	.	TGTGCCAGCAGACGAAAGTTGACAGGGGTAACCGGGGAGCTGTTTTTT	CASRRKLTGVTGELFF
.	TRBV5-4	TRBJ1-5	.	TGTGCCAGCAGCTCCTCTTTATCAGGATTCCGGCATTTT	CASSSSLSGFRHF
.	TRBV7-9	TRBJ1-1	few	TGTGCCAGCAGCTTAGTAAGCAGTGAAGCTTTCTTT	CASSLVSSEAFF
.	TRBV6-1	TRBJ2-2	.	TGTGCCAGCAAACTTACACCCTCCGGGGAGCTGTTTTTT	CASKLTPSGELFF
TRBD2	TRBV7-3	TRBJ2-1	.	TGTGCCAGCAGCTACGGGGAGGGCCAGGTCTATGAGCAGTTCTTC	CASSYGEGQVYEQFF
.	TRBV11-2	TRBJ1-6	.	TGTGCCAGCAGCTTAATGAGTTCACCCCTCCACTTT	CASSLMSSPLHF
TRBD1	TRBV7-9	TRBJ1-1	.	TGTGCCAGCAGCTGGGGACAGGCAGACGAAGCTTTCTTT	CASSWGQADEAFF
TRBD2	TRBV11-3	TRBJ2-3	.	TGTGCCAGCAGCTCGGGACTAGCGGGGCTTGATACGCAGTATTTT	CASSSGLAGLDTQYF
.	TRBV9	TRBJ2-2	.	TGTGCCAGCAGCGTGCCTGGCTACACCGGGGAGCTGTTTTTT	CASSVPGYTGELFF
.	TRBV6-5	TRBJ2-3	.	TGTGTCAGCAGTTACTCCAGGGGGGGCACAGATACGCAGTATTTT	CVSSYSRGGTDTQYF
TRBD1	TRBV11-2	TRBJ2-5	.	TGTGCCAGCAGCTTAATCCAGGGGGCATTGAAAGAGACCCAGTACTTC	CASSLIQGALKETQYF
.	TRBV14	TRBJ2-2	.	TGTGCCAGCAGCCAAGATGCCGGGGAGCTGTTTTTT	CASSQDAGELFF
TRBD1	TRBV7-7	TRBJ2-7	once	TGTGCCAGCAGCCCCGGGACAGAGGGCGAGCAGTACTTC	CASSPGTEGEQYF
.	TRBV19	TRBJ2-7	.	TGTGCCAGTAGTATGGACAGATCCTACGAGCAGTACTTC	CASSMDRSYEQYF
.	TRBV4-1	TRBJ1-2	.	TGCGCCAGCAGCCAAGCCGGGGCCTATGGCTACACCTTC	CASSQAGAYGYTF
TRBD2	TRBV30	TRBJ2-3	.	TGTGCCTGGAGTGTACTAGCGGGGTTTATCGATACGCAGTATTTT	CAWSVLAGFIDTQYF
.	TRBV19	TRBJ1-6	.	TGTGCCAGTAGTATAGGACTTCAATATAATTCACCCCTCCACTTT	CASSIGLQYNSPLHF
.	TRBV2	TRBJ1-2	.	TGTGCCAGCAGTGAAGTCTTTAACTATGGCTACACCTTC	CASSEVFNYGYTF
TRBD2	TRBV15	TRBJ2-2	.	TGTGCCACCAGCAGAGATCGGGATAGCGGGGACACCGGGGAGCTGTTTTTT	CATSRDRDSGDTGELFF
.	TRBV5-1	TRBJ2-2	.	TGCGCCAGCAGCCCTGACCCCAGAAGGACCGGGGAGCTGTTTTTT	CASSPDPRRTGELFF
.	TRBV7-3	TRBJ1-2	.	TGTGCCAGCAGCTTAAGTCCGGGGGCGCAAGGCTACACCTTC	CASSLSPGAQGYTF
.	TRBV7-2	TRBJ1-1	few	TGTGCCAGCAGTATGCTAGGGGTTGAAGCTTTCTTT	CASSMLGVEAFF
.	TRBV11-2	TRBJ2-7	.	TGTGCCAGCAGCCGTCGCTTCGAGCAGTACTTC	CASSRRFEQYF
.	TRBV6-6	TRBJ1-1	.	TGTGCCAGCAGTTACTCGAAACGAGTGAGCACTGAAGCTTTCTTT	CASSYSKRVSTEAFF
TRBD1	TRBV4-1	TRBJ2-7	.	TGCGCCAGCAGCCGGGGACAGGGGGCCTACGAGCAGTACTTC	CASSRGQGAYEQYF
TRBD2	TRBV7-3	TRBJ2-1	.	TGTGCCAGCAGCTTAACGGCGGGAGGGGTTCGTGAGCAGTTCTTC	CASSLTAGGVREQFF
.	TRBV5-1	TRBJ1-2	.	TGCGCCAGCAGCTTGGGAGGGGTCCCTGGCTACACCTTC	CASSLGGVPGYTF
.	TRBV27	TRBJ2-2	.	TGTGCCAGCAGTTTATTCGGGGGCCTCCTTATTTTCGGGGAGCTGTTTTTT	CASSLFGGLLIFGELFF
TRBD1	TRBV6-5	TRBJ2-3	.	TGTGCCAGCAGTGGGACAGGGATCGACACAGATACGCAGTATTTT	CASSGTGIDTDTQYF
TRBD2	TRBV6-1	TRBJ2-2	.	TGTGCCAGCAGTCGGGGACTAGCGGGGGGCGGGGAGCTGTTTTTT	CASSRGLAGGGELFF
.	TRBV6-5	TRBJ1-1	.	TGTGCCAGCAGTTACTCCAGGACTAACACTGAAGCTTTCTTT	CASSYSRTNTEAFF
.	TRBV7-9	TRBJ1-6	few	TGTGCCAGCAGCTTAGGGCAGCTAGGCTCACCCCTCCACTTT	CASSLGQLGSPLHF
.	TRBV18	TRBJ2-5	.	TGTGCCAGCTCACCAGAGGATAGGTTGTTCCAAGAGACCCAGTACTTC	CASSPEDRLFQETQYF
.	TRBV9	TRBJ2-3	.	TGTGCCAGCGCGAGGCCTAGCACAGATACGCAGTATTTT	CASARPSTDTQYF
TRBD1	TRBV6-6	TRBJ1-5	.	TGTGCCAGCAGTCCGGGGGTGACAGGGAACCAGCCCCAGCATTTT	CASSPGVTGNQPQHF
.	TRBV4-2	TRBJ2-2	.	TGTGCCAGCAGCCAAGATCCGGGGACGGAGAACACCGGGGAGCTGTTTTTT	CASSQDPGTENTGELFF
.	TRBV2	TRBJ1-2	.	TGTGCCAGCAGTGAAGGGGGGGACGGATACTATGGCTACACCTTC	CASSEGGDGYYGYTF
.	TRBV25-1	TRBJ2-7	.	TGTGCCAGCAGGGGGGCTGCCTACGAGCAGTACTTC	CASRGAAYEQYF
.	TRBV5-1	TRBJ2-5	.	TGCGCCAGCAGCATGGCCAACTCTCTCGGGGGAGAGACCCAGTACTTC	CASSMANSLGGETQYF
TRBD1	TRBV9	TRBJ1-5	.	TGTGCCAGCAGCGTAGATGACAGGGGAAGCCAGCCCCAGCATTTT	CASSVDDRGSQPQHF
.	TRBV7-3	TRBJ2-6	.	TGTGCCAGCAGCTTAACGTCGGGTTCTGGGGCCAACGTCCTGACTTTC	CASSLTSGSGANVLTF
TRBD1	TRBV9	TRBJ2-3	.	TGTGCCAGCAGCGTCCCCCGTCCCGGGACAGGGGGCGAGTGGACAGATACGCAGTATTTT	CASSVPRPGTGGEWTDTQYF
.	TRBV15	TRBJ2-4	.	TGTGCCACCAGCAGAGAGGCCCCCCCCACCAAAAACATTCAGTACTTC	CATSREAPPTKNIQYF